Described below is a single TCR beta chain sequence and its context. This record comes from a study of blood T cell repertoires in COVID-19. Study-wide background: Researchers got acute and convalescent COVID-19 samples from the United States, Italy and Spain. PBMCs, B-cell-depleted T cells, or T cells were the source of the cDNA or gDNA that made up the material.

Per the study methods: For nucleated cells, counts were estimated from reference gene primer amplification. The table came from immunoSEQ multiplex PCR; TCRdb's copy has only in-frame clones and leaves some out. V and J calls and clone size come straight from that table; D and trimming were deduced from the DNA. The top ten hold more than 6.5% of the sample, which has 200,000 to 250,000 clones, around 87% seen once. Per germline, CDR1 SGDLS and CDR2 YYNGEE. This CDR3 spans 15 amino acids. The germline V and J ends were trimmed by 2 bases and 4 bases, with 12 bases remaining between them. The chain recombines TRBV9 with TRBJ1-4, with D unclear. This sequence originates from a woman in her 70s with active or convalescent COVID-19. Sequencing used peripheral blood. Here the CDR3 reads CASSVVFSVNEKLFF. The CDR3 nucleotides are TGTGCCAGCAGCGTGGTGTTCAGCGTTAATGAAAAACTGTTTTTT.